This T cell receptor beta chain originates from a study of chemoradiotherapy in HPV16-positive cancers. General study results and limits: Only two HPV16-positive patients supplied the functional HPV-specificity definition.

About this clone: Its antigen remains unidentified.

Only in-frame clones appear in the TCRdb table, and some are missing; sequencing was by immunoSEQ multiplex PCR. The sample has approximately 12,000 clones; 80% to 95% are singletons. The CDR3 loop spans 15 amino acids. V was pared by 3 bases and J by 4 bases, with 18 bases between. CDR1 is SQVTM, CDR2 ANQGSEA, per germline. The clonotype was recovered from a human donor with HPV-associated anogenital cancer. The specimen was blood, collected from a patient who underwent chemoradiotherapy. The chain uses TRBV29-1 and TRBJ2-5; D possibly uses TRBD1 or TRBD2 (6 bases each). CDR3 in amino acids: CSVEGQTGRRETQYF. CDR3 nucleotide sequence: TGCAGCGTTGAGGGGCAAACAGGGAGGCGAGAGACCCAGTACTTC.